This TCR beta chain was sequenced for a study of identical twins. Findings of the study overall: Cord blood beta clonotypes that were abundant carried fewer insertions, and memory repertoires showed no such trend. Models underestimated TCR alpha sharing (out-of-frame) in monozygotic twins. There was an excess of low generation probability in the out-of-frame alpha sequences that twins shared.

The CDR3 extends over 18 amino acids. The ends lost 6 bases at V and 3 bases at J; junction bases unmatched: 14. Germline V CDR1 and CDR2: MNHGY, SVAAGI. A word on this clonotype: Its antigen is still unknown.

With template switching, a universal primer site was added, and the cDNA carried unique molecular identifiers. MiXCR, applied by TCRdb to the 5' RACE reads, yields one record per CDR3 protein. The sample has a few hundred thousand distinct CDR3 sequences; over 8.5% are singletons. These records were also assigned to another study, of yellow fever vaccine responses in identical twins.

This chain joins TRBV6-9 and TRBJ2-3; TRBD2 aligns across 11 bases. The TCR originated in a woman in her late teens or twenties in good health. Input material: PBMCs. Here the CDR3 reads CASRPPCRLAGRTDTQYF. CDR3 in DNA: TGTGCCAGCAGACCGCCGTGTAGACTAGCGGGAAGAACAGATACGCAGTATTTT.